These T cell receptor beta chains were read from a single sample in a study of neurological immune-mediated disorders. TCRdb re-called the 5' RACE reads with MiXCR, one entry per CDR3 protein. This table holds about 40,000 distinct CDR3 sequences, 2.5% found once. Sequencing was done on a sample of PBMCs. The receptors derive from a man aged 50-59 years with multiple sclerosis. CDR3s include the opening cysteine and the closing phenylalanine or tryptophan. The D gene is left open where the match is weak. Size tells how often a clone was seen, or its class if it is expanded.

cdr3_nt	cdr3_aa	clone_size	d_call	v_call	j_call
TGTGCCAGCAGCACCACAGGGACCGGGGAGCTGTTTTTT	CASSTTGTGELFF	many	.	TRBV5-6	TRBJ2-2
TGTGCCATCAGCCAGCTGGCGGAGAATTCACCCCTCAACTTT	CAISQLAENSPLNF	few	.	TRBV10-3	TRBJ1-6
TGTGCCAGTGCCTCAGGGGACACTGAAGCTTTCTTT	CASASGDTEAFF	many	.	TRBV6-6	TRBJ1-1
TGTGCCAGCAACACCTGGAGGAACACTGAAGCTTTCTTT	CASNTWRNTEAFF	many	.	TRBV7-9	TRBJ1-1
TGCGCCAGCAGCTCCGGGACAGGGATCAACACTGAAGCTTTCTTT	CASSSGTGINTEAFF	many	TRBD1	TRBV5-1	TRBJ1-1
TGCAGTGCTAGAGAGGGTAGGGCGAACACCGGGGAGCTGTTTTTT	CSAREGRANTGELFF	many	.	TRBV20-1	TRBJ2-2
TGCAGTGCTCCTACAGGGACCACCGCTGAAGCTTTCTTT	CSAPTGTTAEAFF	many	.	TRBV20-1	TRBJ1-1
TGTGCCAGCAGTTTAACTGACAGGGGTGGCCACGAGCAGTACTTC	CASSLTDRGGHEQYF	many	TRBD1	TRBV12-3/TRBV12-4	TRBJ2-7
TGTGCCAGCAGTTACGGTAGGGGAGTCTGGGCCCCCCAGCATTTT	CASSYGRGVWAPQHF	many	.	TRBV6-5	TRBJ1-5
TGTGCCAGCACAGGGGTCCAGAACACCGGGGAGCTGTTTTTT	CASTGVQNTGELFF	many	.	TRBV9	TRBJ2-2
TGTGCCAGCAGCCAAGAAATAGGGACTGGCTACACCTTC	CASSQEIGTGYTF	many	.	TRBV3-1	TRBJ1-2
TGTGCCAGCAGTTTATCGGGGGGCAATCAGCCCCAGCATTTT	CASSLSGGNQPQHF	many	.	TRBV12-3/TRBV12-4	TRBJ1-5
TGTGCCAGCAGCGTAAGCGGGCAGAGCTCTGGAAACACCATATATTTT	CASSVSGQSSGNTIYF	many	.	TRBV9	TRBJ1-3
TGTGCCAGCAGGCCCGGAGGGACAGGGGGGATATACACTGAAGCTTTCTTT	CASRPGGTGGIYTEAFF	many	TRBD1	TRBV7-2	TRBJ1-1
TGTGCCAGCACCCTCGACGGACTAGCGTACTCCTACAATGAGCAGTTCTTC	CASTLDGLAYSYNEQFF	many	TRBD2	TRBV28	TRBJ2-1
TGTGCCATCAGCGGGACAGGAATCCAAGAGACCCAGTACTTC	CAISGTGIQETQYF	many	TRBD1	TRBV10-3	TRBJ2-5
TGCGCCAGCAGCCGATTGTCCAGGGGGCATACCGGGGAGCTGTTTTTT	CASSRLSRGHTGELFF	many	TRBD1	TRBV5-1	TRBJ2-2
TGTGCCAGCAGCTGGACCGCCAGCGTTTACGAGCAGTACTTC	CASSWTASVYEQYF	many	.	TRBV5-6	TRBJ2-7
TGTGCCAGCAGTTACGGGGCATCTTGGGGGTTTGAGAATCAGCCCCAGCATTTT	CASSYGASWGFENQPQHF	many	.	TRBV6-2/TRBV6-3	TRBJ1-5
TGTGCCAGCAGCCAAAGGACACAGGGATATGGGCAGTTCTTC	CASSQRTQGYGQFF	many	.	TRBV3-1	TRBJ2-1
TGTGCCAGCAGTACACTAGCGGGGGGGCACGAGCAGTTCTTC	CASSTLAGGHEQFF	many	TRBD2	TRBV12-3/TRBV12-4	TRBJ2-1
TGTGCCAGCAGTTTAATCCCCGATGCCCAAGGGGAGTACTTC	CASSLIPDAQGEYF	many	.	TRBV27	TRBJ2-7
TGTGCCAGCAGCTTTCCGGCAGGGGGCCTCGAGGATGGCTACACCTTC	CASSFPAGGLEDGYTF	many	TRBD1	TRBV7-9	TRBJ1-2
TGCGCCAGCAGCCAGATGGTGGTAAGGTGGAACACCATATATTTT	CASSQMVVRWNTIYF	many	.	TRBV4-1	TRBJ1-3
TGCAGCGCCACCCCGGTGAGATTGAACACTGAAGCTTTCTTT	CSATPVRLNTEAFF	many	.	TRBV29-1	TRBJ1-1
TGCGCCAGCAGCTGGACTAGCGGGGGGGCCGGGGAGCTGTTTTTT	CASSWTSGGAGELFF	many	TRBD2	TRBV5-1	TRBJ2-2
TGTGCCAGCAGCTTGCACTCTGGAAACACCATATATTTT	CASSLHSGNTIYF	many	.	TRBV7-2	TRBJ1-3